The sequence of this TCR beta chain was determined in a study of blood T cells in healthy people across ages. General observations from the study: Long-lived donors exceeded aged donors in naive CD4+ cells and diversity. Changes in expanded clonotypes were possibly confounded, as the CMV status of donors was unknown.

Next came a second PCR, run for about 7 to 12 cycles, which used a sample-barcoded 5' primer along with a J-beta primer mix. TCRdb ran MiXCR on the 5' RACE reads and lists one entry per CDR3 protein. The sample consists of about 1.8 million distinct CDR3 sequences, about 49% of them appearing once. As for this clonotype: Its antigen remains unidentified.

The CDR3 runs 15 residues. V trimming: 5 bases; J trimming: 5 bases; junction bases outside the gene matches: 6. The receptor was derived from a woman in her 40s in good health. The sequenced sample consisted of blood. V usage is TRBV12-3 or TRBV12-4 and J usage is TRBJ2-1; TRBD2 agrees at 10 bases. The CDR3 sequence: CASSRWTSGNNEQFF. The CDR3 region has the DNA TGTGCCAGCAGTCGCTGGACTAGCGGCAACAATGAGCAGTTCTTC.